A selection of T cell receptor beta chains follows, all from one sample in a study of patients and donors after allogeneic stem cell transplantation. TCRdb independently ran MiXCR on the RT-PCR reads; one entry per CDR3 protein. Here the sample spans roughly 230,000 distinct CDR3 sequences, over 12% being singletons. Sequencing input: blood, either unsorted or a sorted T cell fraction (not recorded which). The receptors originated from a human donor who was either an allogeneic HSCT recipient or a stem cell or donor lymphocyte infusion donor (not recorded which). It is not recorded whose cells these are; they may come from a transplant donor. CDR3s include the opening cysteine and the closing phenylalanine or tryptophan. Fields, in order: CDR3 DNA, CDR3 protein, J gene, V gene, D gene, clone size. A D gene is named only where the DNA matches it firmly. The size field is filled for only some rows; it gives once, few, many or a size class.

cdr3_nt: TGTGCCAGCAGCTTAGGTATCGGGACAGGTACGAATGAGCAGTTCTTC
cdr3_aa: CASSLGIGTGTNEQFF
j_call: TRBJ2-1
v_call: TRBV7-2
d_call: TRBD1
clone_size: many

cdr3_nt: TGCAGCGTTGAATTGCCAGGGAGTAATGAAAAACTGTTTTTT
cdr3_aa: CSVELPGSNEKLFF
j_call: TRBJ1-4
v_call: TRBV29-1
d_call: -
clone_size: -

cdr3_nt: TGCGCCAGCAGCCAAGGAGATGGGGAGAGGCCTTTCTTT
cdr3_aa: CASSQGDGERPFF
j_call: TRBJ1-1
v_call: TRBV4-1
d_call: -
clone_size: -

cdr3_nt: TGCGCCAGCAGCTCATATCAGGGCTCTGGAAACACCATATATTTT
cdr3_aa: CASSSYQGSGNTIYF
j_call: TRBJ1-3
v_call: TRBV4-1
d_call: -
clone_size: few

cdr3_nt: TGTGCCACCCGGGACAGGGGCACCTACGAGCAGTACTTC
cdr3_aa: CATRDRGTYEQYF
j_call: TRBJ2-7
v_call: TRBV6-1
d_call: TRBD1
clone_size: -

cdr3_nt: TGTGCCAGCACCCCAAAGCTGGGGGCTGGGGGCAATCAGCCCCAGCATTTT
cdr3_aa: CASTPKLGAGGNQPQHF
j_call: TRBJ1-5
v_call: TRBV28
d_call: -
clone_size: many

cdr3_nt: TGTGCCATGGGGACCCTTAAGCAGTATTTT
cdr3_aa: CAMGTLKQYF
j_call: TRBJ2-3
v_call: TRBV10-3
d_call: -
clone_size: few

cdr3_nt: TGTGCCAGCAGTTTGGTAGCGGGAGTTACCGGGGAGCTGTTTTTT
cdr3_aa: CASSLVAGVTGELFF
j_call: TRBJ2-2
v_call: TRBV12-3/TRBV12-4
d_call: TRBD2
clone_size: few

cdr3_nt: TGTGCCAGCAGTTACAATTTACCGGATGGTAACTATGGCTACACCTTC
cdr3_aa: CASSYNLPDGNYGYTF
j_call: TRBJ1-2
v_call: TRBV6-5
d_call: -
clone_size: few

cdr3_nt: TGCGCCAGCAGCCAAGATTTGACTGACGAGCAGTACTTC
cdr3_aa: CASSQDLTDEQYF
j_call: TRBJ2-7
v_call: TRBV4-3
d_call: -
clone_size: -

cdr3_nt: TGTGCCAGTAGTATACCCACTGAAGCTTTCTTT
cdr3_aa: CASSIPTEAFF
j_call: TRBJ1-1
v_call: TRBV19
d_call: -
clone_size: -

cdr3_nt: TGTGCCAGCAACGACAACCCCTACGAGCAGTACTTC
cdr3_aa: CASNDNPYEQYF
j_call: TRBJ2-7
v_call: TRBV6-6
d_call: -
clone_size: many

cdr3_nt: TGCGCCAGCAGCACTGGGACAGGGAATCAGCCCCAGCATTTT
cdr3_aa: CASSTGTGNQPQHF
j_call: TRBJ1-5
v_call: TRBV5-1
d_call: TRBD1
clone_size: -

cdr3_nt: TGCGCCAGCAGCAGTGTTACGGGGCGGAATAGCATTCAGTACTTC
cdr3_aa: CASSSVTGRNSIQYF
j_call: TRBJ2-4
v_call: TRBV5-1
d_call: -
clone_size: many

cdr3_nt: TGTGCCAGCAGTGTGGACCCATCTGGGGCCAACGTCCTGACTTTC
cdr3_aa: CASSVDPSGANVLTF
j_call: TRBJ2-6
v_call: TRBV2
d_call: -
clone_size: -

cdr3_nt: TGTGCCAGCAGCCAAGGGACAGGGGGAGTCCAAGAGACCCAGTACTTC
cdr3_aa: CASSQGTGGVQETQYF
j_call: TRBJ2-5
v_call: TRBV9
d_call: TRBD1
clone_size: few

cdr3_nt: TGTGCCAGCAGTTTTGGCCAAAGAGGTACGAAAGCTTTCTTT
cdr3_aa: CASSFGQRGTKAFF
j_call: TRBJ1-1
v_call: TRBV12-3/TRBV12-4
d_call: -
clone_size: -

cdr3_nt: TGTGCCAGCTCACCATCAGGCAGGGGGAGTTACAATGAGCAGTTCTTC
cdr3_aa: CASSPSGRGSYNEQFF
j_call: TRBJ2-1
v_call: TRBV18
d_call: TRBD1
clone_size: -

cdr3_nt: TGTGCCACCCAACCGGGACTAGGACAGTATGAGCAGTTCTTC
cdr3_aa: CATQPGLGQYEQFF
j_call: TRBJ2-1
v_call: TRBV12-3/TRBV12-4
d_call: TRBD2
clone_size: -

cdr3_nt: TGTGCCATCAGCGGAGGTAGCAATCAGCCCCAGCATTTT
cdr3_aa: CAISGGSNQPQHF
j_call: TRBJ1-5
v_call: TRBV10-3
d_call: -
clone_size: -

cdr3_nt: TGTGCCAGCAGTTTATCAGGATGGAGCTACGAGCAGTACTTC
cdr3_aa: CASSLSGWSYEQYF
j_call: TRBJ2-7
v_call: TRBV12-3/TRBV12-4
d_call: -
clone_size: few

cdr3_nt: TGTGCCAGCAGCTTGGAGGCAGTGAGCACAGATACGCAGTATTTT
cdr3_aa: CASSLEAVSTDTQYF
j_call: TRBJ2-3
v_call: TRBV5-5
d_call: -
clone_size: many